Presented here are 20 T cell receptor beta chains from one specimen sequenced in a study of blood T cell repertoires in COVID-19. Profiled with immunoSEQ multiplex PCR; TCRdb holds only in-frame clones, not every one. The sample carries under 200,000 clones, around 83% recorded once. The sample taken for sequencing was peripheral blood. These receptors were obtained from a human donor in a cohort sampled during active COVID-19.

This clone has just one count. The rearrangement links TRBV7-2 to TRBJ1-5; D is perhaps TRBD1 (5 bases). CDR3 length equals 14 residues. Germline CDR1 reads SGHTA; CDR2 reads FQGNSA. V was trimmed by 5 bases and J by 4 bases, leaving 12 bases between them. Written as DNA, the CDR3 is TGTGCCAGCAGCCAGTCAGGGCCGAATCAGCCCCAGCATTTT. Translating it yields CASSQSGPNQPQHF. Looking up the rest from reference TRBV7-2 and TRBJ1-5 gives the full variable domain: GAGVSQSPSNKVTEKGKDVELRCDPISGHTALYWYRQSLGQGLEFLIYFQGNSAPDKSGLPSDRFSAERTGGSVSTLTIQRTQQEDSAVYLCASSQSGPNQPQHFGDGTRLSIL.

The chain joins TRBV5-4 to TRBJ2-7; 7 bases match TRBD2. This CDR3 is 16 amino acids long. Germline loops: CDR1 SGHNT, CDR2 YYREEE (reference sequence). Trimming removed 3 bases from V and 0 bases from J; junction bases left unmatched: 9. CDR3 residues: CASSSPGRGSSYEQYF. The CDR3 DNA reads as TGTGCCAGCAGCTCTCCCGGGCGGGGGAGCTCCTACGAGCAGTACTTC.

The chain is built from TRBV18 and TRBJ1-1, with a weak D call TRBD1 (5 bases). Deletions cut 1 base from V and 1 base from J, with 10 bases between. The CDR3 consists of 15 residues. Germline V CDR1 and CDR2: KGHSH, LQKENI. CDR3 amino acids: CASSPRVRANTEAFF. The CDR3 nucleotides read TGTGCCAGCTCACCACGAGTCAGGGCGAACACTGAAGCTTTCTTT.

This chain links TRBV24-1 with TRBJ2-7; 9 nucleotides match TRBD1. From germline, CDR1 is KGHDR and CDR2 SFDVKD. Unmatched junction bases numbered 4, after V lost 3 bases and J lost 2 bases. The length of the CDR3 is 15 residues. The CDR3 DNA sequence: TGTGCCACCAGTGATGTAGGACAGGGGACCTACGAGCAGTACTTC. This sequence encodes CATSDVGQGTYEQYF.

The chain combines TRBV11-3 with TRBJ2-7; a possible D gene is TRBD2 (6 bases). Germline V gene lookup returns CDR1 SGHNT and CDR2 YENEEA. The ends were cut back, 5 bases at V and 7 bases at J, with 12 bases in the middle. The CDR3 extends over 12 amino acids. The CDR3 reads CASSPGTQEQYF. The CDR3 region has the DNA TGTGCCAGCAGCCCCGGGACTCAGGAGCAGTACTTC.

Notes on this clone: The junction departs from the called germline gene at one end, perhaps through a read error. The chain carries TRBV6-6 and TRBJ2-1; no reliable D call. Germline V gene sequence: CDR1 MNHNY, CDR2 SVGAGI (reference sequence). There are 14 residues in the CDR3. The CDR3: CASSADWSSNEQFF. Written as DNA, the CDR3 is TGTGCCAGCAGTGCGGATTGGTCCTCCAATGAGCAGTTCTTC.

This chain's CDR3 is CASSTGLRGNTQYF. The DNA for the CDR3 is TGTGCCAGCAGCACGGGACTAAGGGGTAATACGCAGTATTTT. V and J are TRBV7-2 and TRBJ2-3; 7 bases align to TRBD2. With 5 bases clipped from V and 7 bases from J, the junction kept 9 bases outside the gene matches. Per germline, CDR1 SGHTA and CDR2 FQGNSA. CDR3 size: 14 residues.

The chain couples TRBV10-3 to TRBJ2-3, with a weak D call TRBD1 (6 bases). In germline, CDR1 is ENHRY, CDR2 SYGVKD. The CDR3 is 13 amino acids. V lost 5 bases and J 3 bases, leaving 9 bases between the germline ends. The CDR3 spells CAISPGQTDTQYF. The CDR3 bases are TGTGCCATCAGTCCCGGACAGACAGATACGCAGTATTTT.

This clone was counted a single time. The chain joins TRBV7-2 to TRBJ2-2; TRBD1 is a possible D gene (5 bases). Germline lookup yields CDR1 SGHTA and CDR2 FQGNSA. This CDR3 comprises 13 residues. Trimming stripped 5 bases from V and 7 bases from J, with 11 bases between. The CDR3: CASSPGAGGELFF. The DNA of the CDR3 is TGTGCCAGCAGCCCTGGGGCTGGCGGGGAGCTGTTTTTT.

CDR3 amino acids: CASSPITGGNGNTIYF. In DNA, the CDR3 is TGTGCCAGCTCACCGATAACAGGGGGCAATGGAAACACCATATATTTT. The chain employs TRBV18 and TRBJ1-3; 9 nucleotides agree with TRBD1. This CDR3 has 16 amino acids. After removal of 3 bases from V and 3 bases from J, the junction contained 6 bases not matched to a gene. From germline, CDR1 is KGHSH and CDR2 LQKENI.

The rearrangement links TRBV19 to TRBJ2-6; no clear D. The CDR3 loop spans 13 amino acids. V lost 5 bases to trimming and J lost 4 bases, with 6 bases between them. The germline V gene encodes CDR1 LNHDA and CDR2 SQIVND (reference sequence). The CDR3 coding sequence is TGTGCCAGTAGTGTGACAGGGGCCAACGTCCTGACTTTC. Translating gives CASSVTGANVLTF.

The chain joins TRBV6-4 to TRBJ2-2, with TRBD2 as a possible D gene (6 bases). Germline CDR1 is MRHNA and CDR2 is SNTAGT. The CDR3 consists of 13 residues. The V end lost 8 bases, the J end lost 4 bases, and 11 bases lay between the germline ends. The CDR3 loop is CASESSGTGELFF. The CDR3 DNA is TGTGCCAGCGAGAGTAGCGGCACCGGGGAGCTGTTTTTT.

The V gene is TRBV6-4, the J gene TRBJ2-1; a possible D gene is TRBD2 (6 bases). Trimming took 2 bases from V and 5 from J, leaving 10 bases between them. The CDR3 is 14 residues long. The germline V gene encodes CDR1 MRHNA and CDR2 SNTAGT. Here the CDR3 DNA reads TGTGCCAGCAGTGACATTGGGGGGAACAATGAGCAGTTCTTC. It specifies CASSDIGGNNEQFF.

This clone appeared once. One junction end disagrees with the germline gene, perhaps due to a read error. V is TRBV28 and J is TRBJ2-7, with D possibly matching TRBD2 (6 bases). CDR1 is MDHEN and CDR2 is SYDVKM in the germline V gene. The CDR3 extends over 12 amino acids. In DNA, the CDR3 is TGTGCCAGCGGTTTGACTAGTTTCGAGCAGTACTTC. This codes for CASGLTSFEQYF.

This chain connects TRBV6-2 or TRBV6-3 to TRBJ2-7; tentative D call: TRBD2 (6 bases). V lost 2 bases to trimming and J lost 2 bases, with 13 bases between them. Germline V gene sequence: CDR1 MNHEY, CDR2 SVGEGT. This CDR3 has 15 residues. CDR3 sequence reads: CASSYALAAPYEQYF. The DNA of the CDR3 is TGTGCCAGCAGTTACGCGTTAGCGGCCCCCTACGAGCAGTACTTC.

The chain carries TRBV7-6 and TRBJ2-3, with a weak D call TRBD2 (6 bases). The V and J ends lost 5 bases and 7 bases respectively, with 16 bases between them. This CDR3 has 14 amino acids. Germline V gene sequence: CDR1 SGHVS, CDR2 FNYEAQ. The CDR3 spells CASSQSRLEYTQYF. CDR3 DNA sequence: TGTGCCAGCAGCCAATCTCGACTAGAATATACGCAGTATTTT.

The chain is built from TRBV6-5 and TRBJ1-1, with D hard to call. V lost 2 bases to trimming and J lost 0 bases, with 10 bases between them. Germline CDR1 is MNHEY and CDR2 is SVGAGI. There are 15 residues in the CDR3. The CDR3 bases are TGTGCCAGCAGTTACGGTCCCGAGATGAACACTGAAGCTTTCTTT. It encodes CASSYGPEMNTEAFF.

The sample holds a few counts of this clone. The chain combines TRBV5-1 with TRBJ1-6, with TRBD1 matching over 9 bases. V lost 4 bases, J lost 7 bases, and 12 bases stayed unmatched. The CDR3 totals 17 residues. In germline, CDR1 is SGHRS, CDR2 YFSETQ. Here the CDR3 reads CASSGDRARVRNSPLHF. The CDR3 nucleotides read TGCGCCAGCAGCGGGGACAGGGCCCGCGTACGGAATTCACCCCTCCACTTT.

The DNA for the CDR3 is TGTGCCAGCAGCCGGGACAGGTGGAATCAGCCCCAGCATTTT. Translated: CASSRDRWNQPQHF. This chain joins TRBV6-5 and TRBJ1-5; 8 bases align to TRBD1. CDR3 length equals 14 residues. CDR1 MNHEY and CDR2 SVGAGI come from the germline V gene. Trimming took 6 bases from V and 4 from J; bases not matched to a gene: 5.

This clone appeared a single time. The chain employs TRBV19 and TRBJ2-7; D is possibly TRBD2 (5 bases). V was trimmed by 6 bases and J by 4 bases, leaving 10 bases between them. This CDR3 is 12 amino acids long. In germline, CDR1 is LNHDA, CDR2 SQIVND (reference sequence). CDR3 sequence (DNA): TGTGCCAGTAGCAATACTAGATACGAGCAGTACTTC. The encoded protein is CASSNTRYEQYF.